The 10 T cell receptor beta chains in this list originate from one sample, sequenced in a study of cytomegalovirus exposure and HLA in healthy donors. The assay was immunoSEQ multiplex PCR, and TCRdb's table has in-frame clones only and misses some. The table has tens of thousands of clones, about 96% seen once. The sequenced material came from PBMCs. The source is a woman younger than 30 in good health and CMV-seronegative.

The table lists this clone with a count of one. The V call is TRBV19, the J call TRBJ1-1, with TRBD1 identical over 11 bases. J lost 5 bases, V lost 5 bases, and 7 bases had no gene match. This CDR3 comprises 15 residues. Germline loops: CDR1 LNHDA, CDR2 SQIVND (reference sequence). This CDR3 reads CASSGTGTGGTEAFF. The CDR3 nucleotides read TGTGCCAGTAGTGGCACCGGGACAGGGGGGACTGAAGCTTTCTTT.

This chain links TRBV4-1 with TRBJ1-4; 7 positions agree with TRBD1. The CDR3 runs to 13 residues. Per germline, CDR1 MGHRA and CDR2 YSYEKL. After removal of 3 bases from V and 7 bases from J, the junction contained 2 bases not matched to a gene. Here the CDR3 DNA reads TGCGCCAGCAGCCAGAGACAGGGTGAAAAACTGTTTTTT. As protein: CASSQRQGEKLFF.

The V call is TRBV5-1, the J call TRBJ2-5, with D possibly matching TRBD2 (5 bases). CDR1 is SGHRS, CDR2 YFSETQ, per germline. The CDR3 has 15 residues. Trimming took 1 base from V and 2 from J, leaving 12 bases between them. CDR3 nucleotide sequence: TGCGCCAGCAGCTTGCTAGCCCGTCTACAAGAGACCCAGTACTTC. It encodes CASSLLARLQETQYF.

J is TRBJ2-3 and V is TRBV5-4; the D gene is possibly TRBD2 (6 bases). The germline gives CDR1 SGHNT, CDR2 YYREEE (reference sequence). Trimming shortened V by 0 bases and J by 1 base, and 6 bases separated the two germline ends. The CDR3 is 14 residues long. The CDR3 loop reads CASSLGGGTDTQYF. For the CDR3, the DNA is TGTGCCAGCAGCTTGGGGGGGGGCACAGATACGCAGTATTTT.

With regard to this clone: The junction departs from the called germline gene at one end, perhaps through a read error. V is TRBV6-5 and J is TRBJ2-5, with D tentatively TRBD1 (6 bases). This CDR3 comprises 12 residues. The germline V gene encodes CDR1 MNHEY and CDR2 SVGAGI. This CDR3 is CASSYGQGTEYF. The CDR3 DNA reads TGTGCCAGCAGTTATGGGCAGGGGACCGAGTACTTC.

This clone has just a few counts. In nucleotides, the CDR3 is TGTGCCAGCAGCTTCGAGTCCATCAAAAACATTCAGTACTTC. Protein product: CASSFESIKNIQYF. The chain combines TRBV7-2 with TRBJ2-4; D is unresolved. This CDR3 has 14 amino acids. Trimming shortened V by 3 bases and J by 3 bases, and 9 bases separated the two germline ends. In germline, CDR1 is SGHTA, CDR2 FQGNSA. Combining the CDR3 with reference TRBV7-2 and TRBJ2-4 gives the whole variable domain GAGVSQSPSNKVTEKGKDVELRCDPISGHTALYWYRQSLGQGLEFLIYFQGNSAPDKSGLPSDRFSAERTGGSVSTLTIQRTQQEDSAVYLCASSFESIKNIQYFGAGTRLSVL.

This chain joins TRBV25-1 and TRBJ2-3; D perhaps matches TRBD1 (5 bases). The CDR3 has 11 amino acids. CDR1 is MGHDK, CDR2 SYGVNS, per germline. Between the trimmed V and J ends, which lost 7 bases and 6 bases, there was a span of 8 bases. CDR3 bases: TGTGCCAGCACCAAGGGGGATACGCAGTATTTT. This encodes CASTKGDTQYF. Based on the CDR3 plus reference TRBV25-1 and TRBJ2-3, the full variable domain is EADIYQTPRYLVIGTGKKITLECSQTMGHDKMYWYQQDPGMELHLIHYSYGVNSTEKGDLSSESTVSRIRTEHFPLTLESARPSHTSQYLCASTKGDTQYFGPGTRLTVL.

This chain uses TRBV5-1 with TRBJ2-1; 16 nucleotides match TRBD2. The germline V gene encodes CDR1 SGHRS and CDR2 YFSETQ. CDR3 size: 17 residues. The trim removed 7 bases at V and 4 bases at J, leaving 8 bases unmatched. The CDR3 protein is CASSKAGLAGGYNEQFF. In DNA, the CDR3 is TGCGCCAGCTCCAAAGCGGGACTAGCGGGGGGGTACAATGAGCAGTTCTTC.

The rearrangement links TRBV28 to TRBJ2-3, with 11 bases matching TRBD2. The length of the CDR3 is 16 residues. The junction had 6 bases not matched to a gene; V was cut back by 7 bases and J by 0 bases. Per the germline V gene, CDR1 is MDHEN and CDR2 is SYDVKM. The DNA of the CDR3 is TGTGCCAGCACCGGACTAGCGGGTTCTAGCACAGATACGCAGTATTTT. Translation: CASTGLAGSSTDTQYF.

This chain joins TRBV28 and TRBJ2-6, with TRBD1 identical over 7 bases. V dropped 2 bases and J dropped 4; count of bases not matched to a gene: 8. The germline V gene encodes CDR1 MDHEN and CDR2 SYDVKM. The CDR3 has 17 residues. The CDR3 DNA follows: TGTGCCAGCAGTTTAACAAGACAGGGCCTCGGGGCCAACGTCCTGACTTTC. It specifies CASSLTRQGLGANVLTF.